This record covers a single TCR beta chain. The CDR3 loop spans 14 amino acids. V gave up 0 bases and J gave up 3 bases; unmatched junction bases: 2. Germline-derived CDR1 and CDR2 are SGHRS and YFSETQ. This sample was taken from a study of blood T cell repertoires in COVID-19. The overall study: Collection of acute and convalescent COVID-19 samples took place in the United States, Italy and Spain. Sources were T cells, B-cell-depleted T cells, or PBMCs; the material itself was cDNA or gDNA.

Measured with immunoSEQ multiplex PCR; TCRdb has only the in-frame clones, and not every one. The table shows 100,000 to 150,000 clones, with 65% to 85% occurring only once. The sequencing input was peripheral blood. The V and J genes are TRBV5-1 and TRBJ2-7; 8 nucleotides match TRBD1. The sequence derives from a woman in her seventies with acute or convalescent COVID-19. The CDR3 sequence is CASSLGQGIYEQYV. CDR3 bases: TGCGCCAGCAGCTTGGGACAGGGGATCTACGAGCAGTACGTC.